Listed here are 12 T cell receptor beta chains from one sample, sequenced in a study of cytomegalovirus exposure and HLA in healthy donors. Data came from immunoSEQ multiplex PCR; TCRdb stores just in-frame clones and leaves some out. The sample has approximately 160,000 clones, about 90% seen once; the top ten hold 4% to 5%. The sample taken for sequencing was PBMCs. These receptor sequences come from a man younger than 30 in good health and CMV-seropositive.

The genes are TRBV19 and TRBJ1-4, with a possible D match to TRBD1 (6 bases). The length of the CDR3 is 19 residues. The germline V gene has CDR1 LNHDA and CDR2 SQIVND (reference sequence). The germline V and J ends were trimmed by 3 bases and 8 bases, with 28 bases remaining between them. CDR3: CASSIGTGGRGDTQEKLFF. CDR3 DNA: TGTGCCAGTAGTATTGGAACGGGAGGGAGGGGGGACACGCAGGAAAAACTGTTTTTT.

This chain joins TRBV7-9 and TRBJ2-2; D is undetermined. Germline CDR1 and CDR2: SEHNR and FQNEAQ (reference sequence). CDR3 length: 14 residues. V shed 5 bases and J shed 4 bases, with 11 bases lying between them. The CDR3 loop reads CASSPTQRTGELFF. DNA for the CDR3: TGTGCCAGCAGCCCCACCCAGCGCACCGGGGAGCTGTTTTTT.

The chain couples TRBV6-4 to TRBJ1-2, with TRBD1 matching 12 bases. From germline, CDR1 is MRHNA and CDR2 SNTAGT. Trimming cost V 6 bases and J 7 bases; bases outside gene matches: 6. The CDR3 totals 14 residues. The CDR3 region is CASSSGTGGSGYTF. The CDR3 region has the DNA TGTGCCAGCAGCTCCGGGACAGGGGGCTCTGGCTACACCTTC.

The V and J genes are TRBV27 and TRBJ1-1; D is ambiguous. The CDR3 is 15 residues long. The germline CDR1 and CDR2 sequences are MNHEY and SMNVEV (reference sequence). The V end was cut by 5 bases, the J end by 2 bases, with 15 bases between. CDR3 loop: CASSHNHQINTEAFF. CDR3 nucleotides: TGTGCCAGCAGTCACAATCACCAGATAAACACTGAAGCTTTCTTT.

This clone showed up just once. The chain uses TRBV7-2 and TRBJ1-5; D may be TRBD1 (5 bases). Germline V lookup: CDR1 SGHTA, CDR2 FQGNSA. Deletions cut 1 base from V and 3 bases from J, with 10 bases between. This CDR3 comprises 15 residues. CDR3 bases: TGTGCCAGCAGCTTAGTGATTGGGGCCAATCAGCCCCAGCATTTT. It is translated as CASSLVIGANQPQHF.

CDR3 residues: CASRSPGAITDTQYF. The CDR3 nucleotides read TGTGCCAGCAGGAGTCCGGGAGCCATCACAGATACGCAGTATTTT. The chain couples TRBV28 to TRBJ2-3, with D maybe TRBD2 (6 bases). Between the trimmed V and J ends, which lost 6 bases and 2 bases, there was a span of 15 bases. This CDR3 has 15 residues. Germline V gives CDR1 MDHEN, CDR2 SYDVKM.

The chain recombines TRBV9 with TRBJ2-5; tentatively, D is TRBD1 (6 bases). V lost 0 bases to trimming and J lost 5 bases, with 14 bases between them. The CDR3 consists of 15 residues. Germline CDR1 SGDLS, CDR2 YYNGEE. The CDR3 DNA follows: TGTGCCAGCAGCGTAGGAGGACAGCAGGGGGAGACCCAGTACTTC. It specifies CASSVGGQQGETQYF.

The rearrangement uses TRBV5-4 and TRBJ2-2; 7 bases map to TRBD2. Trimming took 0 bases from V and 1 from J; bases not matched to a gene: 3. The germline CDR1 and CDR2 sequences are SGHNT and YYREEE (reference sequence). There are 16 residues in the CDR3. The CDR3 coding sequence is TGTGCCAGCAGCTTGGCGCTAGCGGTGAACACCGGGGAGCTGTTTTTT. It yields the protein CASSLALAVNTGELFF. Full variable domain (rest looked up from reference TRBV5-4 and TRBJ2-2): ETGVTQSPTHLIKTRGQQVTLRCSSQSGHNTVSWYQQALGQGPQFIFQYYREEENGRGNFPPRFSGLQFPNYSSELNVNALELDDSALYLCASSLALAVNTGELFFGEGSRLTVL.

The genes are TRBV6-6 and TRBJ2-7, with TRBD2 identical over 8 bases. CDR3 length: 15 residues. Germline-derived CDR1 and CDR2 are MNHNY and SVGAGI (reference sequence). V lost 6 bases to trimming and J lost 1 base; unmatched junction nucleotides: 8. The CDR3 DNA sequence: TGTGCCAGCAGGCATCGGGAGGGTCCTTCCTACGAGCAGTACTTC. Amino acids: CASRHREGPSYEQYF.

This clone was seen once. The V gene is TRBV7-9, the J gene TRBJ1-5; possibly TRBD1 for D (6 bases). Germline V CDR1 and CDR2: SEHNR, FQNEAQ (reference sequence). The ends were cut back, 2 bases at V and 5 bases at J, with 13 bases in the middle. The CDR3 sequence is 15 residues long. The CDR3, as DNA: TGTGCCAGCAGCTTACGGCAGGGACACCATCAGCCCCAGCATTTT. It yields the protein CASSLRQGHHQPQHF.

J is TRBJ1-1 and V is TRBV28, with a possible D match to TRBD1 (5 bases). This CDR3 comprises 13 residues. The V gene lost 6 bases and the J gene lost 4 bases, with 12 bases spanning the gap. The germline V gene encodes CDR1 MDHEN and CDR2 SYDVKM. The CDR3 nucleotides are TGTGCCAGCAGCCCCCCTACAGGCACTGAAGCTTTCTTT. Encoded protein: CASSPPTGTEAFF.

V and J are TRBV27 and TRBJ2-7, with D possibly TRBD2 on 6 matching bases. With 4 bases removed from V and 2 bases from J, the gap between germline ends came to 18 bases. The germline CDR1 and CDR2 sequences are MNHEY and SMNVEV (reference sequence). This CDR3 is 16 amino acids long. For the CDR3, the DNA is TGTGCCAGCAGTTCCCTTAGCGGTACCATTGCCTACGAGCAGTACTTC. Residues: CASSSLSGTIAYEQYF.